These 14 T cell receptor beta chains were sequenced from one sample in a study of T cells in tumors after PD-1 blockade. Using immunoSEQ multiplex PCR, the repertoire was profiled, and TCRdb retains in-frame clones only, with some absent. In the table there are 45,000 to 50,000 clones, around four fifths of which are singletons. Sequenced material: PBMCs, taken before anti-PD-1 therapy. Receptors originate from a human donor with advanced basal cell or squamous cell carcinoma (not recorded which).

This chain connects TRBV3-1 (or the pseudogene TRBV3-2) to TRBJ2-1, with TRBD2 matching 10 bases. V lost 3 bases and J lost 5; bases outside the gene matches: 7. Per the germline V gene, CDR1 is LGHDT and CDR2 is YNNKEL (reference sequence). The CDR3 is 16 residues long. CDR3 region: CASSQYSGGPNNEQFF. The CDR3 nucleotides are TGTGCCAGCAGCCAGTATAGCGGGGGGCCGAACAATGAGCAGTTCTTC.

The J gene is TRBJ1-1, the V gene TRBV25-1; D is undetermined. V dropped 9 bases and J dropped 0 bases, with 11 bases sitting between them. CDR1 is MGHDK and CDR2 is SYGVNS in the germline V gene. The CDR3 has 13 residues. The CDR3 sequence: CASPGGMNTEAFF. DNA for the CDR3: TGTGCCAGTCCGGGAGGTATGAACACTGAAGCTTTCTTT. Drawing the rest from reference TRBV25-1 and TRBJ1-1, the complete variable domain is EADIYQTPRYLVIGTGKKITLECSQTMGHDKMYWYQQDPGMELHLIHYSYGVNSTEKGDLSSESTVSRIRTEHFPLTLESARPSHTSQYLCASPGGMNTEAFFGQGTRLTVV.

The chain recombines TRBV15 with TRBJ2-3; 9 positions match TRBD1. Germline loops: CDR1 LNHNV, CDR2 YYDKDF (reference sequence). J lost 5 bases, V lost 5 bases, and 8 bases had no gene match. CDR3 length: 15 amino acids. CDR3 in amino acids: CATSSRGTGLDTQYF. Here the CDR3 DNA reads TGTGCCACCAGCTCCCGGGGGACAGGGTTAGATACGCAGTATTTT. Drawing the rest from reference TRBV15 and TRBJ2-3, the complete variable domain is DAMVIQNPRYQVTQFGKPVTLSCSQTLNHNVMYWYQQKSSQAPKLLFHYYDKDFNNEADTPDNFQSRRPNTSFCFLDIRSPGLGDTAMYLCATSSRGTGLDTQYFGPGTRLTVL.

The rearrangement joins TRBV28 to TRBJ1-1; TRBD1 aligns across 10 bases. From germline, CDR1 is MDHEN and CDR2 SYDVKM. CDR3 length equals 15 residues. Trimming at V came to 6 bases and at J to 6 bases, leaving 10 bases not matched to a gene. CDR3 nucleotide sequence: TGTGCCAGCAGGCCTGCCCGGGACAGGGGCCCTGAAGCTTTCTTT. Amino acid sequence: CASRPARDRGPEAFF.

The rearrangement joins TRBV6-2 or TRBV6-3 to TRBJ2-2, with D perhaps TRBD1 (8 bases). The CDR3 loop spans 15 amino acids. V shed 6 bases and J shed 4 bases, with 15 bases lying between them. Germline V gives CDR1 MNHEY, CDR2 SVGEGT. CDR3 sequence (DNA): TGTGCCAGCAGCCAACAGGGGGGGTTCACCGGGGAGCTGTTTTTT. Its translation: CASSQQGGFTGELFF.

This chain connects TRBV7-9 to TRBJ1-1; D may be TRBD1 (5 bases). Germline V gives CDR1 SEHNR, CDR2 FQNEAQ (reference sequence). Between the trimmed V and J ends, which lost 5 bases and 3 bases, there was a span of 16 bases. CDR3 length: 15 amino acids. The CDR3 loop is CASSGPRDSDTEAFF. For the CDR3, the DNA is TGTGCCAGCAGCGGCCCACGGGACTCGGACACTGAAGCTTTCTTT.

The genes are TRBV6-2 or TRBV6-3 and TRBJ1-5; D gene ambiguous. The CDR3 runs to 15 residues. V lost 2 bases and J lost 7, with 15 bases in between. CDR1 and CDR2 (germline): MNHEY, SVGEGT. CDR3 amino acids: CASSYGGAGRQPQHF. CDR3 DNA sequence: TGTGCCAGCAGTTACGGAGGTGCCGGTCGACAGCCCCAGCATTTT.

This clone has just a few counts. The rearrangement uses TRBV3-1 (or the pseudogene TRBV3-2) and TRBJ1-2, with 8 nucleotides matching TRBD1. The germline V gene has CDR1 LGHDT and CDR2 YNNKEL (reference sequence). V dropped 4 bases and J dropped 5; count of bases not matched to a gene: 15. The CDR3 consists of 17 residues. The CDR3 DNA reads as TGTGCCAGCAGCCCTCACCGGGACAGGATTAGCCTTTATGGCTACACCTTC. It encodes CASSPHRDRISLYGYTF.

This chain uses TRBV7-8 with TRBJ2-1, with 10 bases that match TRBD2. The CDR3 length is 14 residues. Trimming removed 2 bases from V and 9 bases from J; junction bases left unmatched: 4. Germline assignment: CDR1 SGHVS and CDR2 FQNEAQ. The CDR3 DNA reads as TGTGCCAGCAGCTTAAGGACTAGCGGCGGTGAGCAGTTCTTC. It is translated as CASSLRTSGGEQFF.

This clone has just a few counts. The chain links TRBV6-5 to TRBJ2-3, with D tentatively TRBD2 (6 bases). Trimming shortened V by 4 bases and J by 0 bases, and 11 bases separated the two germline ends. The CDR3 is 15 residues long. In germline, CDR1 is MNHEY, CDR2 SVGAGI. The chain's CDR3 is CASSLSGTSTDTQYF. The DNA for the CDR3 is TGTGCCAGCAGTTTATCAGGGACTAGCACAGATACGCAGTATTTT.

V usage is TRBV19 and J usage is TRBJ2-7; TRBD2 aligns across 9 bases. Germline V gene data show CDR1 as LNHDA and CDR2 as SQIVND (reference sequence). Trimming cost V 7 bases and J 1 base; bases outside gene matches: 2. CDR3 length: 13 residues. The CDR3 loop reads CASTLAGSYEQYF. DNA of the CDR3: TGTGCCAGTACCCTAGCGGGGTCCTACGAGCAGTACTTC.

This chain joins TRBV13 and TRBJ2-1, with D hard to call. CDR1 and CDR2 (germline): PRHDT, FYEKMQ (reference sequence). The CDR3 is made up of 11 amino acids. Trimming took off 8 bases at V and 6 bases at J, with 8 bases between the two ends. The CDR3 protein is CASLSRNEQFF. The CDR3 DNA reads as TGTGCCAGCCTCTCGCGCAATGAGCAGTTCTTC.

CDR3 region: CASSPDGTGGFEPQHF. As DNA, the CDR3 is TGCGCCAGCAGCCCGGATGGGACAGGGGGCTTTGAGCCCCAGCATTTT. The chain has TRBV5-1 and TRBJ1-5; 12 positions match TRBD1. CDR3 length: 16 residues. The V and J ends lost 4 bases and 8 bases, in that order; junction bases with no gene match: 10. Germline loops: CDR1 SGHRS, CDR2 YFSETQ.

This clone has ten or more counts. This rearrangement joins TRBV6-1 to TRBJ2-7; D may be TRBD2 (5 bases). Germline CDR1 and CDR2: MNHNS and SASEGT. The V gene lost 3 bases and the J gene lost 5 bases, with 17 bases spanning the gap. This CDR3 has 15 residues. The CDR3 DNA reads as TGTGCCAGCAGTGATTTCAGCGGTGGGTGGGACGAGCAGTACTTC. This codes for CASSDFSGGWDEQYF.